Listed here are 32 T cell receptor beta chains from one sample, sequenced in a study of metastatic and nonmetastatic thyroid tumors (dated by TCRdb to about 2020). Library prep was done by PCR. Sequencing relied on an Illumina HiSeq 4000. In TCRdb, the public reads were trimmed at Q25 with fastp and aligned with MiXCR, with productive beta chains retained. The sample yields 46,000 or so clones; roughly 15% were counted once. The ten largest clones add up to about 20% of the sample. No patient had received any treatment before thyroid surgery. The sequenced material came from blood. These TCRs come from a female donor with papillary thyroid cancer or a benign thyroid nodule (not recorded which). Some clones in this sample may be carry-over from other donors' samples.

There are many counts of this clone. This sequence joins TRBV10-1 and TRBJ1-2; 8 positions match TRBD1. Germline lookup yields CDR1 WNHNN and CDR2 SYGVQD (reference sequence). The CDR3 is 13 amino acids. J gave up 5 bases and V 5 bases, and 4 bases lay outside the gene matches. CDR3 coding DNA: TGCGCCAGCAGTAGGGACAGGCGATATGGCTACACCTTC. This encodes CASSRDRRYGYTF.

This clone rates as medium-sized. This chain uses TRBV19 with TRBJ1-2, with 7 bases aligning to TRBD1. Germline V gives CDR1 LNHDA, CDR2 SQIVND (reference sequence). The CDR3 is made up of 15 amino acids. The trim removed 6 bases at V and 7 bases at J, leaving 14 bases unmatched. The CDR3 DNA sequence: TGTGCCAGTAGGCCTAGGGGGCAGGGGTACCGTGGCTACACCTTC. As protein: CASRPRGQGYRGYTF. Full variable domain (rest looked up from reference TRBV19 and TRBJ1-2): DGGITQSPKYLFRKEGQNVTLSCEQNLNHDAMYWYRQDPGQGLRLIYYSQIVNDFQKGDIAEGYSVSREKKESFPLTVTSAQKNPTAFYLCASRPRGQGYRGYTFGSGTRLTVV.

In this sample, this clone turned up a few times. The rearrangement links TRBV6-1 to TRBJ1-2; the D gene is possibly TRBD1 (5 bases). The CDR3 runs to 13 residues. Germline CDR1 and CDR2: MNHNS and SASEGT. Trimming left V 5 bases short and J 4 bases short, with 11 bases between. As DNA, the CDR3 is TGTGCCAGCAGTCAACAGGCCCTCTATGGCTACACCTTC. The encoded protein is CASSQQALYGYTF.

This clone was detected only a few times. A clone one base away is much larger, so this may be a read error. The gene calls are TRBV20-1 and TRBJ2-5; 8 bases map to TRBD2. V lost 1 base to trimming and J lost 7 bases; unmatched junction nucleotides: 5. CDR1 is DFQATT, CDR2 SNEGSKA, per germline (reference sequence). The CDR3 runs to 13 residues. The CDR3 spells CSARAPGGVTQYF. Here the CDR3 DNA reads TGCAGTGCTAGAGCCCCGGGAGGGGTGACCCAGTACTTC.

This clone came up once. The CDR3 here is CAWSIGGIYEGEQYF. The CDR3 region has the DNA TGTGCCTGGTCAATAGGGGGCATCTACGAGGGGGAGCAGTACTTC. The chain joins TRBV30 to TRBJ2-7; the match to TRBD1 covers 7 bases. Germline trimming cut 5 bases from V and 7 bases from J; bases unmatched to any gene: 17. Germline V gene sequence: CDR1 GTSNPN, CDR2 SVGIG (reference sequence). The CDR3 loop spans 15 amino acids.

This clone was found many times. The J gene is TRBJ2-7, the V gene TRBV24-1; 9 bases are a match to TRBD1. Germline CDR1 and CDR2: KGHDR and SFDVKD. The CDR3 covers 15 residues. J gave up 4 bases and V 3 bases, and 6 bases lay outside the gene matches. CDR3 protein: CATSDHGTGKYEQYF. As DNA, the CDR3 is TGTGCCACCAGTGATCACGGGACAGGGAAATACGAGCAGTACTTC.

The chain couples TRBV11-1 to TRBJ2-1, with a weak D call TRBD2 (5 bases). With 7 bases removed from V and 7 bases from J, the gap between germline ends came to 20 bases. Per germline, CDR1 SGHAT and CDR2 FQDESV (reference sequence). This CDR3 has 15 residues. The CDR3 protein is CASTHSERHANEQFF. CDR3 DNA: TGTGCCAGCACTCATAGCGAGAGGCACGCTAATGAGCAGTTCTTC.

The table lists this clone with many counts. The genes are TRBV19 and TRBJ2-1; 8 positions match TRBD2. This CDR3 is 15 amino acids long. V was pared by 5 bases and J by 2 bases, with 5 bases of the junction left unmatched. Per the germline V gene, CDR1 is LNHDA and CDR2 is SQIVND (reference sequence). CDR3 nucleotide sequence: TGTGCCAGTAGTCCCCGGGAGGGGGCCTACAATGAGCAGTTCTTC. It translates to CASSPREGAYNEQFF.

The table lists this clone with many counts. CDR3 loop: CASRGTYNEKLFF. The DNA of the CDR3 is TGTGCCAGCAGGGGCACCTATAATGAAAAACTGTTTTTT. The chain employs TRBV2 and TRBJ1-4; D gene unclear. V was clipped by 6 bases and J by 4 bases, with 9 bases between them. The CDR3 contains 13 residues. The germline CDR1 and CDR2 sequences are SNHLY and FYNNEI.

For this clone: A much larger clone is a single base away; this may be a read error. This chain connects TRBV28 to TRBJ2-5; TRBD2 agrees at 7 bases. In germline, CDR1 is MDHEN, CDR2 SYDVKM. The length of the CDR3 is 13 residues. With 10 bases clipped from V and 4 bases from J, the junction kept 9 bases outside the gene matches. CDR3 loop: CANFSWGGETQYF. The CDR3 DNA follows: TGTGCCAACTTTTCGTGGGGGGGAGAGACCCAGTACTTC. Full variable domain (missing parts from reference TRBV28 and TRBJ2-5): DVKVTQSSRYLVKRTGEKVFLECVQDMDHENMFWYRQDPGLGLRLIYFSYDVKMKEKGDIPEGYSVSREKKERFSLILESASTNQTSMYLCANFSWGGETQYFGPGTRLLVL.

There are many counts of this clone. The chain combines TRBV6-1 with TRBJ1-1; 8 bases align to TRBD1. The V gene end was trimmed by 5 bases and the J gene end by 0 bases; junction bases not matched to a gene: 8. Germline V gene lookup returns CDR1 MNHNS and CDR2 SASEGT. The CDR3 extends over 16 amino acids. The CDR3 sequence is CASSLVGTGLNTEAFF. Here the CDR3 DNA reads TGTGCCAGCAGTTTGGTCGGGACAGGCCTGAACACTGAAGCTTTCTTT.

This clone occurred many times. V and J are TRBV7-9 and TRBJ2-5, with TRBD2 matching 16 bases. J was trimmed by 4 bases and V by 0 bases; bases with no gene match: 2. The CDR3 totals 17 residues. Germline-derived CDR1 and CDR2 are SEHNR and FQNEAQ (reference sequence). The CDR3, as DNA: TGTGCCAGCAGCTTAGCGGGGACTAGCGGGAGGGGAGAGACCCAGTACTTC. This sequence encodes CASSLAGTSGRGETQYF.

In its sample, this clone was seen many times. This sequence may be a read error, since a much larger clone differs from it by one base. The J gene is TRBJ2-3, the V gene TRBV7-9, with D unclear. Germline V gene data show CDR1 as SEHNR and CDR2 as FQNEAQ (reference sequence). This CDR3 has 12 residues. CDR3 sequence reads: CAGSLVGDTQYF. In DNA form, the CDR3 reads TGTGCCGGCAGCTTAGTTGGAGATACGCAGTATTTT.

This clone was detected only a few times. The rearrangement joins TRBV9 to TRBJ2-5; TRBD2 agrees at 7 bases. J gave up 5 bases and V 0 bases, and 4 bases lay outside the gene matches. Germline V gene lookup returns CDR1 SGDLS and CDR2 YYNGEE. CDR3 length: 14 residues. In nucleotides, the CDR3 is TGTGCCAGCAGCGTAGTCGGGGGAGGGGAGACCCAGTACTTC. Its translation: CASSVVGGGETQYF.

This clone was seen a few times. The rearrangement joins TRBV20-1 to TRBJ1-1; D is unresolved. The germline V and J ends were trimmed by 0 bases and 4 bases, with 9 bases remaining between them. The CDR3 runs 13 residues. Per the germline V gene, CDR1 is DFQATT and CDR2 is SNEGSKA (reference sequence). CDR3 sequence reads: CSARDSITTEAFF. Here the CDR3 DNA reads TGCAGTGCTAGAGATTCCATAACCACTGAAGCTTTCTTT.

Concerning this clone itself: The junction and the germline gene differ at one end; a read error may be behind it. The V call is TRBV28, the J call TRBJ2-3; the D is unclear. Germline values: CDR1 MDHEN, CDR2 SYDVKM. The CDR3 loop spans 14 amino acids. CDR3: CASSFQRRTDTQYF. The CDR3 nucleotides are TGTGCCAGCAGTTTCCAGAGACGCACAGACACGCAGTATTTT.

Many counts were recorded for this clone. The V and J genes are TRBV7-9 and TRBJ2-3; no clear D gene. Germline V lookup: CDR1 SEHNR, CDR2 FQNEAQ (reference sequence). The CDR3 runs to 13 residues. The V and J ends lost 5 bases and 1 base respectively, with 7 bases between them. The CDR3 reads CASSPDGTDTQYF. CDR3 nucleotide sequence: TGTGCCAGCAGCCCTGACGGCACAGATACGCAGTATTTT.

This clone appeared many times. This chain connects TRBV19 to TRBJ1-1; D gene uncertain. V was clipped by 5 bases and J by 0 bases, with 10 bases between them. The CDR3 totals 14 residues. Germline V lookup: CDR1 LNHDA, CDR2 SQIVND (reference sequence). The DNA of the CDR3 is TGTGCCAGTAGTGGGCAGTCACTGAACACTGAAGCTTTCTTT. Its translation is CASSGQSLNTEAFF. The variable domain in full, completed from reference TRBV19 and TRBJ1-1, reads DGGITQSPKYLFRKEGQNVTLSCEQNLNHDAMYWYRQDPGQGLRLIYYSQIVNDFQKGDIAEGYSVSREKKESFPLTVTSAQKNPTAFYLCASSGQSLNTEAFFGQGTRLTVV.

This clone was seen at least ten times. This chain uses TRBV12-3 or TRBV12-4 with TRBJ2-3; 12 nucleotides agree with TRBD2. This CDR3 is built from 17 residues. J gave up 5 bases and V 3 bases, and 9 bases lay outside the gene matches. CDR3: CASSFLPSGRDEDTQYF. The CDR3 region has the DNA TGTGCCAGCAGTTTCCTCCCTAGCGGGAGGGACGAAGATACGCAGTATTTT.

The V call is TRBV11-2, the J call TRBJ2-1, with D possibly called TRBD1 or TRBD2 (5 bases each). The V end was cut by 4 bases, the J end by 6 bases, with 16 bases between. This CDR3 has 15 residues. Germline CDR1 reads SGHAT; CDR2 reads FQNNGV. CDR3 bases: TGTGCCAGCAGCTCTGGACGGGCAGGGACCAATGAGCAGTTCTTC. This sequence encodes CASSSGRAGTNEQFF.

This clone was counted ten times or more. The gene calls are TRBV30 and TRBJ1-4; 11 bases match TRBD1. CDR3 length: 17 amino acids. Germline-derived CDR1 and CDR2 are GTSNPN and SVGIG (reference sequence). With V trimmed by 3 bases and J by 0 bases, 6 bases remained unmatched. In DNA form, the CDR3 reads TGTGCCTGGAGATCGGGGACAGGGGGATCAACTAATGAAAAACTGTTTTTT. The encoded protein is CAWRSGTGGSTNEKLFF.

This clone was seen many times. The J gene is TRBJ2-7, the V gene TRBV19, with 10 nucleotides matching TRBD2. The CDR3 runs to 15 residues. The germline V gene has CDR1 LNHDA and CDR2 SQIVND (reference sequence). J gave up 2 bases and V 5 bases, and 6 bases lay outside the gene matches. Written as DNA, the CDR3 is TGTGCCAGTAGTGCTATAGCGGGAGGAGCCTACGAGCAGTACTTC. It translates to CASSAIAGGAYEQYF.

The chain carries TRBV20-1 and TRBJ2-3; the D gene is possibly TRBD2 (6 bases). The length of the CDR3 is 13 residues. V shed 6 bases and J shed 4 bases, with 14 bases lying between them. Germline-derived CDR1 and CDR2 are DFQATT and SNEGSKA (reference sequence). The CDR3 DNA reads TGCAGTGCCACCTCGTCTAGCGCAGATACGCAGTATTTT. Translating it yields CSATSSSADTQYF.

The sample holds a few counts of this clone. One end of the junction is discordant with germline, which a read error may explain. This sample also contains other DNA sequences that code for the same CDR3. The chain has TRBV28 and TRBJ2-3; the match to TRBD2 covers 13 bases. Germline V CDR1 and CDR2: MDHEN, SYDVKM. The CDR3 totals 16 residues. The CDR3 is CATAGLAGSFTDTQYF. In nucleotides, the CDR3 is TGTGCCACCGCGGGACTAGCGGGATCTTTTACAGATACACAGTATTTT.

This clone was observed at least ten times. This chain uses TRBV5-6 with TRBJ2-7; D possibly corresponds to TRBD1 (6 bases). The V gene's germline CDR1 is SGHDT and CDR2 YYEEEE. The CDR3 spans 15 residues. Trimming cost V 0 bases and J 0 bases, with 10 bases left between them. The DNA for the CDR3 is TGTGCCAGCAGCTTGGAGGGGGATTACTCCTACGAGCAGTACTTC. It is translated as CASSLEGDYSYEQYF.

This clone occurred many times. This rearrangement joins TRBV7-9 to TRBJ1-2; TRBD1 is a possible D gene (5 bases). The CDR3 spans 15 residues. The germline V gene encodes CDR1 SEHNR and CDR2 FQNEAQ (reference sequence). V shed 5 bases and J shed 4 bases, with 17 bases lying between them. The CDR3 DNA reads TGTGCCAGCAGCCCGCCCTTCCCAGGGAGCTATGGCTACACCTTC. It codes for CASSPPFPGSYGYTF.

This clone appeared a few times. The chain links TRBV15 to TRBJ2-7, with D unclear. The CDR3 loop spans 14 amino acids. Germline CDR1 is LNHNV and CDR2 is YYDKDF (reference sequence). Trimming took 5 bases from V and 2 from J, leaving 13 bases between them. The CDR3 nucleotides are TGTGCCACCAGCGCGACCGGGCCGGCCTACGAGCAGTACTTC. Its translation is CATSATGPAYEQYF.

J is TRBJ2-7 and V is TRBV5-6; no definite D call. Germline assignment: CDR1 SGHDT and CDR2 YYEEEE. The CDR3 contains 12 residues. V was shortened by 2 bases and J by 6 bases, with 9 bases between the two germline ends. The CDR3 region is CASSFEESEQYF. For the CDR3, the DNA is TGTGCCAGCAGCTTCGAGGAGTCCGAGCAGTACTTC. The full variable domain, rest sourced from reference TRBV5-6 and TRBJ2-7, is DAGVTQSPTHLIKTRGQQVTLRCSPKSGHDTVSWYQQALGQGPQFIFQYYEEEERQRGNFPDRFSGHQFPNYSSELNVNALLLGDSALYLCASSFEESEQYFGPGTRLTVT.

This clone was detected many times. V usage is TRBV29-1 and J usage is TRBJ2-1; 7 nucleotides align to TRBD2. The CDR3 length is 13 residues. V shed 4 bases and J 4 bases; nucleotides not matched to a gene: 4. The V gene's germline CDR1 is SQVTM and CDR2 ANQGSEA. The DNA of the CDR3 is TGCAGCGTTGTGAGAGCGGGATACAATGAGCAGTTCTTC. This codes for CSVVRAGYNEQFF.

Ten or more counts support this clone. This sequence joins TRBV6-4 and TRBJ2-2; no clear D. V lost 0 bases to trimming and J lost 8 bases, with 16 bases between them. CDR1 and CDR2 from the germline V gene are MRHNA and SNTAGT. The CDR3 length is 16 residues. The CDR3 DNA follows: TGTGCCAGCAGTGACTCTCCGGGCAGGACGATTGGGGAGCTGTTTTTT. Its translation: CASSDSPGRTIGELFF.

This chain links TRBV3-1 with TRBJ1-6; D gene uncertain. The germline V gene has CDR1 LGHDT and CDR2 YNNKEL (reference sequence). V was pared by 3 bases and J by 5 bases, with 11 bases between. This CDR3 spans 15 amino acids. CDR3 sequence reads: CASSQGRSNNSPLHF. CDR3 bases: TGTGCCAGCAGCCAGGGCAGGTCTAATAATTCACCCCTCCACTTT.

Notes on this clone: One base away lies a much larger clone, so this may be a sequencing read error. Different DNA sequences within this sample yield the same CDR3. The chain uses TRBV30 and TRBJ2-1; D is possibly TRBD2 (6 bases). There are 12 residues in the CDR3. CDR1 and CDR2 from the germline V gene are GTSNPN and SVGIG (reference sequence). The CDR3 coding sequence is TGCGCCTGGAGTCTGGAGGGAGTTGAGCAGTTCTTT. It codes for CAWSLEGVEQFF. Looking up the rest from reference TRBV30 and TRBJ2-1 gives the full variable domain: SQTIHQWPATLVQPVGSPLSLECTVEGTSNPNLYWYRQAAGRGLQLLFYSVGIGQISSEVPQNLSASRPQDRQFILSSKKLLLSDSGFYLCAWSLEGVEQFFGPGTRLTVL.